The 32 T cell receptor beta chains below were found in one sample sequenced in a study of cytomegalovirus exposure and HLA in healthy donors. Primers included in the PCR were 60 Vbeta and 13 Jbeta primers. Profiling relied on immunoSEQ multiplex PCR, and the TCRdb table lists in-frame clones only, not all of them. The repertoire holds about 160,000 clones, roughly 80% seen once, with about 3.8% in the top ten. Sequenced material: PBMCs. Every receptor here comes from a man aged 30 to 39 in good health and CMV-seropositive.

This chain links TRBV7-9 with TRBJ2-7, with 8 bases aligning to TRBD1. With 5 bases clipped from V and 3 bases from J, the junction kept 6 bases outside the gene matches. Germline CDR1 SEHNR, CDR2 FQNEAQ (reference sequence). The CDR3 contains 14 residues. In nucleotides, the CDR3 is TGTGCCAGCAGCCTCTGGGACAGGCTCTACGAGCAGTACTTC. Its translation: CASSLWDRLYEQYF.

The chain carries TRBV7-9 and TRBJ2-1, with 11 bases matching TRBD2. After removal of 6 bases from V and 2 bases from J, the junction contained 9 bases not matched to a gene. CDR1 is SEHNR and CDR2 is FQNEAQ in the germline V gene (reference sequence). CDR3 size: 17 residues. CDR3 protein: CASRDVAGGITYNEQFF. The CDR3, as DNA: TGTGCCAGCAGGGACGTAGCGGGGGGGATAACCTACAATGAGCAGTTCTTC.

The chain recombines TRBV6-6 with TRBJ2-3; no clear D. This CDR3 is 11 amino acids long. V was shortened by 7 bases and J by 1 base, with 3 bases between the two germline ends. Germline V gene data show CDR1 as MNHNY and CDR2 as SVGAGI (reference sequence). The CDR3 region has the DNA TGTGCCAGCACAGGCACAGATACGCAGTATTTT. It yields the protein CASTGTDTQYF.

This chain joins TRBV5-6 and TRBJ2-5; D may be TRBD1 (5 bases). In germline, CDR1 is SGHDT, CDR2 YYEEEE. V lost 4 bases to trimming and J lost 1 base, with 14 bases between them. The CDR3 is made up of 15 amino acids. The CDR3 sequence is CASSRTIDSQETQYF. CDR3 nucleotides: TGTGCCAGCAGCCGTACTATCGACAGCCAAGAGACCCAGTACTTC. Combining the CDR3 with reference TRBV5-6 and TRBJ2-5 gives the whole variable domain DAGVTQSPTHLIKTRGQQVTLRCSPKSGHDTVSWYQQALGQGPQFIFQYYEEEERQRGNFPDRFSGHQFPNYSSELNVNALLLGDSALYLCASSRTIDSQETQYFGPGTRLLVL.

This clone has just one count. The rearrangement uses TRBV6-5 and TRBJ2-3; 7 bases line up with TRBD1. The trim removed 6 bases at V and 4 bases at J, leaving 7 bases unmatched. The germline gives CDR1 MNHEY, CDR2 SVGAGI. The CDR3 is 14 residues long. The CDR3 region has the DNA TGTGCCAGCAGCAACGGCCAGGGGGCAGATACGCAGTATTTT. This codes for CASSNGQGADTQYF.

This clone turned up a few times. The rearrangement uses TRBV5-1 and TRBJ2-7, with 11 bases aligning to TRBD1. The CDR3 contains 15 residues. V was pared by 4 bases and J by 5 bases, with 8 bases of the junction left unmatched. Germline assignment: CDR1 SGHRS and CDR2 YFSETQ. The CDR3 protein is CASSRGQGALHEQYF. Here the CDR3 DNA reads TGCGCCAGCAGCCGAGGACAGGGGGCTTTACACGAGCAGTACTTC.

The chain recombines TRBV5-1 with TRBJ1-6, with 9 bases aligning to TRBD1. The CDR3 covers 15 residues. Trimming removed 6 bases from V and 10 bases from J; junction bases left unmatched: 11. Per germline, CDR1 SGHRS and CDR2 YFSETQ. CDR3 DNA sequence: TGCGCCAGCACCCCGACTGGGACAGGGAACTCACCCCTCCACTTT. Residues: CASTPTGTGNSPLHF.

V usage is TRBV6-6 and J usage is TRBJ2-7; the D gene is possibly TRBD1 (6 bases). Germline lookup yields CDR1 MNHNY and CDR2 SVGAGI (reference sequence). V lost 6 bases and J lost 4, with 13 bases in between. The CDR3 is made up of 13 amino acids. DNA of the CDR3: TGTGCCAGCAGACAGTCAGGGGCATACGAGCAGTACTTC. It translates to CASRQSGAYEQYF.

This clone was counted a few times. The V and J genes are TRBV15 and TRBJ1-1, with a possible D match to TRBD1 (6 bases). The length of the CDR3 is 13 residues. From germline, CDR1 is LNHNV and CDR2 YYDKDF (reference sequence). Trimming pared 0 bases from V and 4 bases from J, leaving 6 bases between. The CDR3 DNA is TGTGCCACCAGCAGAGAAGGGGGCACTGAAGCTTTCTTT. Its protein is CATSREGGTEAFF. Looking up the rest from reference TRBV15 and TRBJ1-1 gives the full variable domain: DAMVIQNPRYQVTQFGKPVTLSCSQTLNHNVMYWYQQKSSQAPKLLFHYYDKDFNNEADTPDNFQSRRPNTSFCFLDIRSPGLGDTAMYLCATSREGGTEAFFGQGTRLTVV.

This clone was seen a few times. The chain joins TRBV2 to TRBJ1-4; D possibly corresponds to TRBD1 (5 bases). V was pared by 6 bases and J by 5 bases, with 10 bases between. Looked up from germline, CDR1 is SNHLY and CDR2 is FYNNEI. There are 13 residues in the CDR3. The CDR3 sequence is CASRQGGNEKLFF. The DNA for the CDR3 is TGTGCCAGCAGGCAGGGAGGAAATGAAAAACTGTTTTTT.

The chain uses TRBV11-2 and TRBJ1-6; 9 nucleotides align to TRBD1. This CDR3 has 14 residues. Germline CDR1 reads SGHAT; CDR2 reads FQNNGV. Trimming took 6 bases from V and 10 from J; bases not matched to a gene: 7. CDR3 coding DNA: TGTGCCAGCAGGCAACAGGGGGCTGGATCACCCCTCCACTTT. Encoded protein: CASRQQGAGSPLHF.

The gene calls are TRBV27 and TRBJ2-7; TRBD1 might be the D (6 bases). CDR1 and CDR2 (germline): MNHEY, SMNVEV (reference sequence). There are 13 residues in the CDR3. Trimming removed 5 bases at V and 3 bases at J, with 11 bases between. The CDR3 sequence: CASSTGSIYEQYF. The CDR3 DNA follows: TGTGCCAGCAGTACAGGGTCGATCTACGAGCAGTACTTC.

The gene calls are TRBV5-6 and TRBJ1-4, with 7 positions matching TRBD1. From germline, CDR1 is SGHDT and CDR2 YYEEEE. The CDR3 totals 15 residues. The V gene end was trimmed by 4 bases and the J gene end by 8 bases; junction bases not matched to a gene: 11. CDR3 sequence (DNA): TGTGCCAGCAGCCCCTGGGACAGATCAGGAGAAAAACTGTTTTTT. Encoded protein: CASSPWDRSGEKLFF.

This clone has only a few counts. The chain employs TRBV7-6 and TRBJ1-5; a weak D match, TRBD1 (5 bases). Trimming removed 3 bases from V and 6 bases from J, with 9 bases in between. The CDR3 runs to 13 residues. Germline V gene lookup returns CDR1 SGHVS and CDR2 FNYEAQ. CDR3 DNA: TGTGCCAGCAGCTTTGGGGGGAGTCAGCCCCAGCATTTT. It yields the protein CASSFGGSQPQHF.

This clone was observed once. This chain connects TRBV28 to TRBJ2-7; possible D gene TRBD1, 6 bases. Germline V gene lookup returns CDR1 MDHEN and CDR2 SYDVKM. The CDR3 has 15 residues. Trimming shortened V by 5 bases and J by 4 bases, and 18 bases separated the two germline ends. CDR3 in DNA: TGTGCCAGCAGTATAACATCCAGGGGCCGATACGAGCAGTACTTC. Translation gives CASSITSRGRYEQYF.

This clone has just a few counts. This chain uses TRBV5-1 with TRBJ2-6; D gene ambiguous. CDR3 length: 15 amino acids. Germline V lookup: CDR1 SGHRS, CDR2 YFSETQ. V lost 2 bases and J lost 0, with 6 bases in between. The CDR3 coding sequence is TGCGCCAGCAGCTTCTCCAGCTCTGGGGCCAACGTCCTGACTTTC. This sequence encodes CASSFSSSGANVLTF.

The chain joins TRBV7-9 to TRBJ2-5, with a tentative D call TRBD2 (5 bases). The V end lost 3 bases, the J end lost 3 bases, and 8 bases lay between the germline ends. Germline CDR1 and CDR2: SEHNR and FQNEAQ (reference sequence). This CDR3 region has 13 residues. The CDR3 reads CASSFTGEETQYF. CDR3 DNA: TGTGCCAGCAGCTTCACCGGGGAAGAGACCCAGTACTTC.

This chain connects TRBV6-4 to TRBJ2-1, with 9 bases lining up with TRBD2. Germline values: CDR1 MRHNA, CDR2 SNTAGT. The CDR3 has 15 residues. Trimming took 2 bases from V and 8 from J; bases not matched to a gene: 7. The CDR3 bases are TGTGCCAGCAGTGACGGGCGGGGGGGCTCAGATGAGCAGTTCTTC. Translated: CASSDGRGGSDEQFF.

The chain carries TRBV6-6 and TRBJ2-7, with a possible D match to TRBD2 (6 bases). This CDR3 region has 15 residues. V was trimmed by 4 bases and J by 0 bases, leaving 13 bases between them. Germline assignment: CDR1 MNHNY and CDR2 SVGAGI (reference sequence). In DNA form, the CDR3 reads TGTGCCAGCAGTTCCCCTGCGGGGAGCTCCTACGAGCAGTACTTC. Translating gives CASSSPAGSSYEQYF.

This chain joins TRBV2 and TRBJ2-1; unclear D gene. V gave up 7 bases and J gave up 2 bases, with 12 bases separating them. Germline V gene data show CDR1 as SNHLY and CDR2 as FYNNEI. CDR3 length equals 14 residues. The CDR3 coding sequence is TGTGCCAGCAATGGCCTCACAGCCTACAATGAGCAGTTCTTC. Translated: CASNGLTAYNEQFF.

The J gene is TRBJ2-7, the V gene TRBV2, with D perhaps matching TRBD1 (8 bases). This CDR3 comprises 13 residues. The germline V gene has CDR1 SNHLY and CDR2 FYNNEI. Trimming pared 8 bases from V and 4 bases from J, leaving 15 bases between. In DNA, the CDR3 is TGTGCCAGCGGGGGGGACAGGCTGTACGAGCAGTACTTC. Amino acid sequence: CASGGDRLYEQYF.

The rearrangement uses TRBV4-3 and TRBJ1-2, with D perhaps matching TRBD1 (6 bases). The length of the CDR3 is 13 residues. Germline V gene lookup returns CDR1 LGHNA and CDR2 YSLEER. V was trimmed by 8 bases and J by 4 bases, leaving 14 bases between them. CDR3 residues: CASAAGAGYGYTF. For the CDR3, the DNA is TGCGCCAGCGCTGCAGGGGCTGGCTATGGCTACACCTTC.

The rearrangement uses TRBV5-4 and TRBJ2-2; 9 positions agree with TRBD1. The V and J ends lost 4 bases and 0 bases, in that order; junction bases with no gene match: 4. The CDR3 runs 16 residues. Germline loops: CDR1 SGHNT, CDR2 YYREEE (reference sequence). CDR3 region: CASSHRDRANTGELFF. CDR3 in DNA: TGTGCCAGCAGCCACCGGGACAGGGCGAACACCGGGGAGCTGTTTTTT. Together with reference TRBV5-4 and TRBJ2-2, the CDR3 gives the full variable domain: ETGVTQSPTHLIKTRGQQVTLRCSSQSGHNTVSWYQQALGQGPQFIFQYYREEENGRGNFPPRFSGLQFPNYSSELNVNALELDDSALYLCASSHRDRANTGELFFGEGSRLTVL.

This chain links TRBV6-5 with TRBJ2-7; unclear D gene. The CDR3 is 14 amino acids. Deletions cut 4 bases from V and 4 bases from J, with 14 bases between. Germline V gene lookup returns CDR1 MNHEY and CDR2 SVGAGI. The CDR3 region has the DNA TGTGCCAGCAGTTTTGGCAATTCCTTTTACGAGCAGTACTTC. Encoded protein: CASSFGNSFYEQYF.

The chain uses TRBV29-1 and TRBJ1-5; 10 bases are shared with TRBD1. V lost 6 bases to trimming and J lost 4 bases; unmatched junction nucleotides: 6. Germline V gives CDR1 SQVTM, CDR2 ANQGSEA. The CDR3 covers 14 residues. DNA of the CDR3: TGCAGCGTGGGGGACAGGGGTGGAAATCAGCCCCAGCATTTT. This codes for CSVGDRGGNQPQHF.

This chain links TRBV6-1 with TRBJ1-4; tentatively, D is TRBD1 (6 bases). V was cut by 11 bases and J by 3 bases, with 16 bases left in between. The germline V gene has CDR1 MNHNS and CDR2 SASEGT. The CDR3 is 14 residues long. The CDR3 loop is CAAGPGGANEKLFF. In DNA form, the CDR3 reads TGTGCCGCCGGACCGGGGGGCGCTAATGAAAAACTGTTTTTT.

J is TRBJ1-6 and V is TRBV19, with 7 bases aligning to TRBD1. Per the germline V gene, CDR1 is LNHDA and CDR2 is SQIVND (reference sequence). The CDR3 loop spans 13 amino acids. Trimming removed 9 bases from V and 8 bases from J; junction bases left unmatched: 7. CDR3 loop: CASNRQGHSPLHF. The CDR3 bases are TGTGCCAGCAACAGACAGGGCCATTCACCCCTCCACTTT.

The genes are TRBV9 and TRBJ2-1, with D possibly being TRBD1 (6 bases). This CDR3 comprises 15 residues. The germline V and J ends were trimmed by 6 bases and 2 bases, with 15 bases remaining between them. Germline CDR1 and CDR2: SGDLS and YYNGEE. The CDR3 DNA sequence: TGTGCCAGCAATTTCCAAGGGGACACCTACAATGAGCAGTTCTTC. As protein: CASNFQGDTYNEQFF.

This clone was picked up a small number of times. The J gene is TRBJ2-5, the V gene TRBV7-7; 8 nucleotides line up with TRBD1. The J call may be wrong; the DNA end is better matched by TRBJ2-7. The CDR3 extends over 13 amino acids. Germline values: CDR1 SSHAT, CDR2 FNYEAQ (reference sequence). This CDR3 is CASSSRTGLEQYF. The CDR3 DNA reads TGTGCCAGCAGCTCAAGGACAGGGCTCGAGCAGTACTTC.

The genes are TRBV4-1 and TRBJ2-7, with no clear D. V gave up 1 base and J gave up 8 bases, with 21 bases separating them. The CDR3 is 16 residues long. The germline gives CDR1 MGHRA, CDR2 YSYEKL. As DNA, the CDR3 is TGCGCCAGCAGCCAAGGATTTCTAGGTCCTGCTGCCAAGCAGTACTTC. It codes for CASSQGFLGPAAKQYF.

In its sample, this clone was seen a few times. This CDR3 is CASSLGPGLDNSPLHF. The CDR3 nucleotides read TGTGCCAGCAGCCTTGGGCCAGGGTTAGATAATTCACCCCTCCACTTT. The V gene is TRBV9, the J gene TRBJ1-6; D is perhaps TRBD1 (5 bases). Germline loops: CDR1 SGDLS, CDR2 YYNGEE. Trimming cost V 4 bases and J 5 bases, with 16 bases left between them. The CDR3 is 16 amino acids.

The chain recombines TRBV12-5 with TRBJ1-2; TRBD1 matches at 7 bases. Germline V gives CDR1 LGHNT, CDR2 FRNRAP. The CDR3 length is 15 residues. The V segment lost 0 bases and the J segment 2 bases; nucleotides outside the gene matches: 3. The chain's CDR3 is CASGLVAGGNYGYTF. The DNA of the CDR3 is TGTGCTAGTGGTTTGGTGGCAGGGGGGAACTATGGCTACACCTTC.